This T cell receptor (beta chain) was captured in a study of T cells in localized non-small cell lung cancer. For this clone: Antigen: not known.

Overall study findings and caveats: Prolonged overall survival went with higher T cell density in the blood. Heterogeneity is still possible, as just one tumor region was sequenced.

The CDR3 has 14 amino acids. Germline CDR1 reads MNHEY; CDR2 reads SVGAGI. V lost 6 bases and J lost 4; bases outside the gene matches: 6. Profiling relied on immunoSEQ multiplex PCR, and the TCRdb table lists in-frame clones only, not all of them. The table includes about 91,000 clones, roughly 90% detected once. The TCR sequence derives from a man aged 40 to 70 with stage I squamous cell lung carcinoma. The chain couples TRBV6-5 to TRBJ2-1; 7 positions match TRBD1. The material sequenced was peripheral blood, taken before any cancer treatment. The CDR3 sequence is CASRSGTDYNEQFF. In DNA form, the CDR3 reads TGTGCCAGCAGGTCCGGGACAGATTACAATGAGCAGTTCTTC.